A selection of T cell receptor beta chains follows, all from one sample in a study of shared clonotypes between healthy human individuals. This table comes from immunoSEQ multiplex PCR, and its TCRdb copy is limited to in-frame clones, with some not included. The profile shows 550,000 to 850,000 clones, approximately 77% of them singletons. The sequenced material came from memory CD4+ T cells sorted from blood. These receptor sequences come from a woman in her 30s in good health. Both conserved end residues are part of each CDR3. A D gene is named only where the DNA matches it firmly. Size tells how often a clone was seen (once, few, many) or the class of an expanded clone, and some rows leave it out.

-,TRBV10-3,-,TRBJ2-3,CAISGRASTDTQYF,TGTGCCATCAGTGGGCGAGCCAGCACAGATACGCAGTATTTT
-,TRBV4-1,few,TRBJ2-5,CASSRTQGNQETQYF,TGCGCCAGCAGCCGTACCCAGGGGAACCAAGAGACCCAGTACTTC
-,TRBV9,-,TRBJ1-4,CASSVDQGREEKLFF,TGTGCCAGCAGCGTAGATCAAGGAAGGGAGGAAAAACTGTTTTTT
-,TRBV28,-,TRBJ1-1,CASSFRDTEAFF,TGTGCCAGCAGTTTCAGGGACACTGAAGCTTTCTTT
-,TRBV11-2,-,TRBJ2-3,CASSLGADTSTDTQYF,TGTGCCAGCAGCTTAGGGGCAGATACTAGCACAGATACGCAGTATTTT
-,TRBV6-1,once,TRBJ2-1,CASSSQRNEQFF,TGTGCCAGCAGTAGTCAGCGGAATGAGCAGTTCTTC
-,TRBV5-4,few,TRBJ2-7,CASSLGGGSPYEQYF,TGTGCCAGCAGCCTCGGAGGTGGGAGCCCCTACGAGCAGTACTTC
-,TRBV19,-,TRBJ2-1,CASSMGTQGNEQFF,TGTGCCAGTAGTATGGGGACCCAGGGGAATGAGCAGTTCTTC
-,TRBV15,many,TRBJ2-5,CATSGVGETQYF,TGTGCCACCTCAGGGGTGGGAGAGACCCAGTACTTC
-,TRBV9,-,TRBJ2-5,CASSGVGETQYF,TGTGCCAGCAGCGGCGTTGGAGAGACCCAGTACTTC
-,TRBV10-3,-,TRBJ1-1,CATLTEPGTEAFF,TGTGCCACATTAACTGAACCTGGCACTGAAGCTTTCTTT
-,TRBV28,-,TRBJ2-2,CASSPPRASFHTGELFF,TGTGCCAGCAGCCCCCCCCGGGCTAGCTTCCACACCGGGGAGCTGTTTTTT
TRBD2,TRBV2,-,TRBJ2-5,CASSEPSGTETQYF,TGTGCCAGCAGTGAGCCTAGCGGGACAGAGACCCAGTACTTC
TRBD1,TRBV27,-,TRBJ2-1,CASSTRQGHYNEQFF,TGTGCCAGCAGTACGCGACAGGGGCACTACAATGAGCAGTTCTTC
TRBD1,TRBV7-6,few,TRBJ1-4,CASSPRQGNEKLFF,TGTGCCAGCAGCCCCCGACAGGGAAATGAAAAACTGTTTTTT
TRBD1,TRBV18,few,TRBJ2-3,CASSPWTGADTQYF,TGTGCCAGCTCACCCTGGACAGGGGCAGATACGCAGTATTTT
TRBD1,TRBV19,once,TRBJ2-2,CASSSPGQSNTGELFF,TGTGCCAGTAGTTCACCGGGACAGTCGAACACCGGGGAGCTGTTTTTT